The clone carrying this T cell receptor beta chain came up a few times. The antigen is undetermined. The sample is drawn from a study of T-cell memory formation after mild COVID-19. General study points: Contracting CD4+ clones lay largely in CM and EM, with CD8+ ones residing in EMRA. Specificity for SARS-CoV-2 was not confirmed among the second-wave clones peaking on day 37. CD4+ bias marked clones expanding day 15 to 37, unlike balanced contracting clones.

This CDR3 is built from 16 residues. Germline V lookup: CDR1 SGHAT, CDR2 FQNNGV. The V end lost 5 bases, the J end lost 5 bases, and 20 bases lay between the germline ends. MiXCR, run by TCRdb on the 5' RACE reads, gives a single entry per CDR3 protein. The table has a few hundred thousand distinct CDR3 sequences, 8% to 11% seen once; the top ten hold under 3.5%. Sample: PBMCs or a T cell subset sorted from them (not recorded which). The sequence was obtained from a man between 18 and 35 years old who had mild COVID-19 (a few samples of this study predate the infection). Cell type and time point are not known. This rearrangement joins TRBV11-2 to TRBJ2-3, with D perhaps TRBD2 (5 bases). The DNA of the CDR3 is TGTGCCAGCAGCCCCAGGCTAGCAAGTGCTGGAGATACGCAGTATTTT. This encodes CASSPRLASAGDTQYF. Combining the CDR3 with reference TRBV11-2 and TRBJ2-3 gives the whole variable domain EAGVAQSPRYKIIEKRQSVAFWCNPISGHATLYWYQQILGQGPKLLIQFQNNGVVDDSQLPKDRFSAERLKGVDSTLKIQPAKLEDSAVYLCASSPRLASAGDTQYFGPGTRLTVL.